The next 28 T cell receptor beta chains were all read from a single sample in a study of persistence of HIV-infected CD4 T cells (TCRdb year 2020). Per the publication, the treatment or condition label means: suppressive antiretroviral therapy. A pool of overlapping HIV-1 Gag 15-mer peptides, at roughly 0.91 ug per peptide per mL, was used to stimulate the cells. CD4+ T cells that responded were sorted based on upregulation of both CD40 ligand and CD69. The immunoSEQ hsTCRB assay version 4, run in survey mode, was used to sequence TCRbeta repertoires from genomic DNA. The table comes from immuneACCESS by way of TCRdb, which keeps in-frame sequences with V and J called. Part of the clones is missing from these tables; in studies checked, under half for an unresolved V gene and the rest for unknown reasons. The sample profile shows about 32,000 clones; roughly 70% of them were found once. Roughly 1.4% of the sample goes to the ten largest clones.

These receptors have no identified antigens. This sample comprised CD4+ T cells sorted from PBMCs after approximately 20-hour stimulation, obtained from a patient who received antiretroviral therapy. This sample's cell subset or site label indicates: CD40L+CD69+ CD4 T cells responding to HIV-1 Gag peptides. These receptors all come from an adult man with HIV who was CMV-seropositive.

The chain has TRBV19 and TRBJ2-1; 10 bases are shared with TRBD1. V shed 5 bases and J 7 bases; nucleotides not matched to a gene: 11. Germline-derived CDR1 and CDR2 are LNHDA and SQIVND (reference sequence). CDR3 length: 16 residues. The CDR3 DNA sequence: TGTGCCAGTAGTCCTCGGGACAGGGGTACTTATAATGAGCAGTTCTTC. Translated: CASSPRDRGTYNEQFF.

This chain connects TRBV18 to TRBJ2-2, with no clear D. Trimming took 6 bases from V and 0 from J, leaving 20 bases between them. Germline lookup yields CDR1 KGHSH and CDR2 LQKENI. The length of the CDR3 is 18 residues. CDR3 nucleotides: TGTGCCAGCTCCCTGCTCTCAGACATTTCTGCGAACACCGGGGAGCTGTTTTTT. Translation: CASSLLSDISANTGELFF.

This chain's CDR3 is CASSPSRGGADTQYF. The CDR3 bases are TGTGCCAGCAGCCCCTCGCGGGGGGGAGCAGATACGCAGTATTTT. The chain is built from TRBV7-3 and TRBJ2-3; the match to TRBD2 covers 9 bases. Germline V gene lookup returns CDR1 SGHTA and CDR2 FQGTGA. The V gene end was trimmed by 5 bases and the J gene end by 4 bases; junction bases not matched to a gene: 7. The length of the CDR3 is 15 residues. Variable domain in full (rest from reference TRBV7-3 and TRBJ2-3): GAGVSQTPSNKVTEKGKYVELRCDPISGHTALYWYRQSLGQGPEFLIYFQGTGAADDSGLPNDRFFAVRPEGSVSTLKIQRTERGDSAVYLCASSPSRGGADTQYFGPGTRLTVL.

This rearrangement joins TRBV10-1 to TRBJ1-2, with D maybe TRBD1 (5 bases). Deletions cut 2 bases from V and 0 bases from J, with 19 bases between. CDR3 length: 18 amino acids. Germline loops: CDR1 WNHNN, CDR2 SYGVQD (reference sequence). The CDR3 sequence is CASSERGGRDLANYGYTF. The CDR3 nucleotides read TGCGCCAGCAGTGAGAGAGGTGGCAGGGACCTAGCTAACTATGGCTACACCTTC.

The gene calls are TRBV28 and TRBJ1-3; no clear D. The ends were cut back, 2 bases at V and 8 bases at J, with 19 bases in the middle. CDR3 length: 16 residues. Germline CDR1 and CDR2: MDHEN and SYDVKM. The CDR3 sequence is CASSLREWPLLDTIYF. The CDR3 DNA sequence: TGTGCCAGCAGTTTAAGGGAATGGCCCCTACTGGACACCATATATTTT.

The CDR3 DNA follows: TGTGCCAGCAGTTTGGGAGGGGCGAACACTGAAGCTTTCTTT. Translated, it gives CASSLGGANTEAFF. The J gene is TRBJ1-1, the V gene TRBV28, with a weak D call TRBD1 (5 bases). The CDR3 loop spans 14 amino acids. The V end lost 3 bases, the J end lost 1 base, and 9 bases lay between the germline ends. Germline values: CDR1 MDHEN, CDR2 SYDVKM. The variable domain in full, completed from reference TRBV28 and TRBJ1-1, reads DVKVTQSSRYLVKRTGEKVFLECVQDMDHENMFWYRQDPGLGLRLIYFSYDVKMKEKGDIPEGYSVSREKKERFSLILESASTNQTSMYLCASSLGGANTEAFFGQGTRLTVV.

Relative to its sample, this clone is medium-sized. V is TRBV19 and J is TRBJ1-5, with a possible D match to TRBD1 (5 bases). Deletions cut 1 base from V and 6 bases from J, with 13 bases between. Germline V gene lookup returns CDR1 LNHDA and CDR2 SQIVND (reference sequence). The CDR3 is 15 amino acids. The CDR3 DNA reads as TGTGCCAGTAGTATAGTCGCAGGGCGAAGTCAGCCCCAGCATTTT. It codes for CASSIVAGRSQPQHF.

This clone was recorded once. This rearrangement joins TRBV28 to TRBJ1-4; 8 nucleotides match TRBD1. V was clipped by 3 bases and J by 11 bases; unmatched bases: 5. This CDR3 is built from 13 residues. CDR1 is MDHEN, CDR2 SYDVKM, per germline. Here the CDR3 DNA reads TGTGCCAGCAGTTTCCCTGCAGGGGGCAAACTGTTTTTT. This encodes CASSFPAGGKLFF.

The V gene is TRBV6-6, the J gene TRBJ1-1; TRBD1 agrees at 8 bases. V lost 0 bases to trimming and J lost 5 bases; unmatched junction nucleotides: 5. The CDR3 loop spans 15 amino acids. Germline CDR1 MNHNY, CDR2 SVGAGI (reference sequence). The CDR3 is CASSYSQGAGTEAFF. The CDR3 coding sequence is TGTGCCAGCAGTTACTCTCAGGGGGCGGGAACTGAAGCTTTCTTT.

The chain links TRBV6-6 to TRBJ1-2; unclear D gene. CDR3 length: 12 amino acids. The germline V gene encodes CDR1 MNHNY and CDR2 SVGAGI (reference sequence). V was trimmed by 5 bases and J by 6 bases, leaving 10 bases between them. For the CDR3, the DNA is TGTGCCAGCAGTCGGACGGCGGATGGCTACACCTTC. Translation gives CASSRTADGYTF.

The chain joins TRBV18 to TRBJ2-6; perhaps D is TRBD1 or TRBD2 (5 bases each). This CDR3 comprises 20 residues. Germline values: CDR1 KGHSH, CDR2 LQKENI. Trimming took off 6 bases at V and 0 bases at J, with 24 bases between the two ends. The CDR3, as DNA: TGTGCCAGCTCTCAGACGGGACGGTCTGCGTCGGACTCTGGGGCCAACGTCCTGACTTTC. Its protein is CASSQTGRSASDSGANVLTF.

Judged by abundance, this clone is medium-sized. The J gene is TRBJ2-2, the V gene TRBV9; 7 nucleotides agree with TRBD1. The CDR3 spans 16 residues. After removal of 0 bases from V and 0 bases from J, the junction contained 2 bases not matched to a gene. Germline lookup yields CDR1 SGDLS and CDR2 YYNGEE. As DNA, the CDR3 is TGTGCCAGCAGCGTAGTGGGACAGACGAACACCGGGGAGCTGTTTTTT. The encoded protein is CASSVVGQTNTGELFF.

This clone showed up just once. The V and J genes are TRBV3-1 (or the pseudogene TRBV3-2) and TRBJ1-3; D gene unclear. The V gene's germline CDR1 is LGHDT and CDR2 YNNKEL (reference sequence). V gave up 4 bases and J gave up 3 bases, with 7 bases separating them. The CDR3 is made up of 13 amino acids. The CDR3 bases are TGTGCCAGCAGCCGATTAAGTGGAAACACCATATATTTT. It translates to CASSRLSGNTIYF.

The chain carries TRBV5-6 and TRBJ1-1, with D uncertain. Deletions cut 7 bases from V and 2 bases from J, with 9 bases between. Looked up from germline, CDR1 is SGHDT and CDR2 is YYEEEE. The CDR3 runs to 12 residues. The DNA of the CDR3 is TGTGCCAGCTTCGACGTTAACACTGAAGCTTTCTTT. Amino acids: CASFDVNTEAFF. Full variable domain (missing parts from reference TRBV5-6 and TRBJ1-1): DAGVTQSPTHLIKTRGQQVTLRCSPKSGHDTVSWYQQALGQGPQFIFQYYEEEERQRGNFPDRFSGHQFPNYSSELNVNALLLGDSALYLCASFDVNTEAFFGQGTRLTVV.

This clone was found a few times. V usage is TRBV5-1 and J usage is TRBJ1-2; 7 positions match TRBD1. This CDR3 comprises 14 residues. The germline V gene has CDR1 SGHRS and CDR2 YFSETQ. With V trimmed by 4 bases and J by 2 bases, 5 bases remained unmatched. In nucleotides, the CDR3 is TGCGCCAGCAGCCCCGGGGACAGAAACTATGGCTACACCTTC. Translated, it gives CASSPGDRNYGYTF.

The chain recombines TRBV2 with TRBJ1-1, with no clear D. The CDR3 covers 13 residues. CDR1 is SNHLY and CDR2 is FYNNEI in the germline V gene. V shed 1 base and J shed 0 bases, with 3 bases lying between them. CDR3: CASSEDMNTEAFF. DNA for the CDR3: TGTGCCAGCAGTGAAGACATGAACACTGAAGCTTTCTTT.

This clone turned up a few times. The chain recombines TRBV18 with TRBJ1-2; 7 bases match TRBD1. This CDR3 is 13 amino acids long. Unmatched junction bases numbered 3, after V lost 3 bases and J lost 5 bases. From germline, CDR1 is KGHSH and CDR2 LQKENI. CDR3 amino acids: CASSPGTAYGYTF. CDR3 coding DNA: TGTGCCAGCTCACCCGGGACAGCTTATGGCTACACCTTC.

This rearrangement joins TRBV12-3 or TRBV12-4 to TRBJ1-4, with TRBD1 matching over 11 bases. CDR3 length: 13 residues. V lost 7 bases to trimming and J lost 6 bases; unmatched junction nucleotides: 1. In DNA, the CDR3 is TGTGCCAGCAAGGGACAGGGGGATGAAAAACTGTTTTTT. The encoded protein is CASKGQGDEKLFF.

The rearrangement links TRBV10-1 to TRBJ1-4; the D gene is possibly TRBD1 (5 bases). Per germline, CDR1 WNHNN and CDR2 SYGVQD (reference sequence). The CDR3 is 14 residues long. V lost 3 bases to trimming and J lost 7 bases, with 12 bases between them. DNA for the CDR3: TGCGCCAGCAGTGAATCAGGGCGGCTTGAAAAACTGTTTTTT. Translating gives CASSESGRLEKLFF.

The chain links TRBV6-1 to TRBJ1-3; possibly TRBD1 for D (5 bases). This CDR3 comprises 17 residues. V was pared by 4 bases and J by 0 bases, with 16 bases between. Germline loops: CDR1 MNHNS, CDR2 SASEGT. The CDR3 nucleotides read TGTGCCAGCAGTGTAGGGGCCGTCTCGAACTCTGGAAACACCATATATTTT. Protein: CASSVGAVSNSGNTIYF.

This rearrangement joins TRBV27 to TRBJ2-3; 7 bases align to TRBD2. From germline, CDR1 is MNHEY and CDR2 SMNVEV (reference sequence). CDR3 length: 16 amino acids. J was trimmed by 1 base and V by 6 bases; bases with no gene match: 10. CDR3 protein: CASRSPRAGGTDTQYF. DNA for the CDR3: TGTGCCAGCAGATCCCCCCGGGCGGGGGGCACAGATACGCAGTATTTT.

The rearrangement links TRBV18 to TRBJ1-3, with 7 bases fitting TRBD1. Trimming removed 1 base from V and 3 bases from J; junction bases left unmatched: 9. CDR1 and CDR2 (germline): KGHSH, LQKENI. The CDR3 length is 17 residues. The CDR3 reads CASSPLGRQGGGNTIYF. The DNA of the CDR3 is TGTGCCAGCTCACCACTGGGAAGACAGGGTGGTGGAAACACCATATATTTT.

This rearrangement joins TRBV3-1 (or the pseudogene TRBV3-2) to TRBJ1-1, with no clear D. The CDR3 loop spans 12 amino acids. The germline CDR1 and CDR2 sequences are LGHDT and YNNKEL (reference sequence). Trimming removed 4 bases at V and 4 bases at J, with 7 bases between. DNA of the CDR3: TGTGCCAGCAGCCTAGGAAGCACTGAAGCTTTCTTT. Its protein is CASSLGSTEAFF.

Written as DNA, the CDR3 is TGTGCCAGCAGTTACGGGAATTCACCCCTCCACTTT. It specifies CASSYGNSPLHF. The V and J genes are TRBV6-5 and TRBJ1-6, with D uncertain. Trimming cost V 2 bases and J 7 bases, with 3 bases left between them. CDR1 MNHEY and CDR2 SVGAGI come from the germline V gene. The CDR3 spans 12 residues.

The genes are TRBV6-6 and TRBJ1-5; D ambiguous. CDR1 is MNHNY, CDR2 SVGAGI, per germline (reference sequence). The ends were cut back, 2 bases at V and 6 bases at J, with 8 bases in the middle. The CDR3 is 13 residues long. The CDR3 coding sequence is TGTGCCAGCAGTTACCGGTCCGCTCAGCCCCAGCATTTT. Translated: CASSYRSAQPQHF.

The chain couples TRBV15 to TRBJ1-5; D is ambiguous. Germline CDR1 reads LNHNV; CDR2 reads YYDKDF (reference sequence). V lost 5 bases, J lost 4 bases, and 9 bases lay in between. CDR3 length: 13 amino acids. CDR3 loop: CATSSHRNQPQHF. CDR3 coding DNA: TGTGCCACCAGCTCTCACAGAAATCAGCCCCAGCATTTT.

The chain combines TRBV3-1 (or the pseudogene TRBV3-2) with TRBJ1-6, with 11 bases aligning to TRBD1. After removal of 0 bases from V and 6 bases from J, the junction contained 4 bases not matched to a gene. Germline V lookup: CDR1 LGHDT, CDR2 YNNKEL (reference sequence). This CDR3 has 17 residues. Written as DNA, the CDR3 is TGTGCCAGCAGCCAAGATAGAGGGACAGGGGGTAATTCACCCCTCCACTTT. It codes for CASSQDRGTGGNSPLHF.

The V call is TRBV20-1, the J call TRBJ1-5; unclear D gene. Germline V gene sequence: CDR1 DFQATT, CDR2 SNEGSKA (reference sequence). CDR3 length equals 9 residues. The CDR3 nucleotides are TGCAGACCGATTCCGCCCCAGCATTTT. Amino acid sequence: CRPIPPQHF.